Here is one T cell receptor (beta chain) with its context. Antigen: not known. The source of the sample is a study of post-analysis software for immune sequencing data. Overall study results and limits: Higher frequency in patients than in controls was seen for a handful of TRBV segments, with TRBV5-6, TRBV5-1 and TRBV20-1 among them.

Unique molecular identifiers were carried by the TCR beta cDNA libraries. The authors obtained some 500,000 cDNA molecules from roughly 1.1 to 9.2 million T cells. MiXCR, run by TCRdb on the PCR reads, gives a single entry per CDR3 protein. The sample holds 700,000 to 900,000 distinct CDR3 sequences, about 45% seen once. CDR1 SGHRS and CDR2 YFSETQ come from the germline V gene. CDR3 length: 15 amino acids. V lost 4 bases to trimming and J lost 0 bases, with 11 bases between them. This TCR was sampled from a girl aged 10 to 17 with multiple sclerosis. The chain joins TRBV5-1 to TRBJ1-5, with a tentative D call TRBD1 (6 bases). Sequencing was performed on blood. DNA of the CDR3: TGCGCCAGCAGCGAGACAGGTCATAGCAATCAGCCCCAGCATTTT. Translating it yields CASSETGHSNQPQHF.